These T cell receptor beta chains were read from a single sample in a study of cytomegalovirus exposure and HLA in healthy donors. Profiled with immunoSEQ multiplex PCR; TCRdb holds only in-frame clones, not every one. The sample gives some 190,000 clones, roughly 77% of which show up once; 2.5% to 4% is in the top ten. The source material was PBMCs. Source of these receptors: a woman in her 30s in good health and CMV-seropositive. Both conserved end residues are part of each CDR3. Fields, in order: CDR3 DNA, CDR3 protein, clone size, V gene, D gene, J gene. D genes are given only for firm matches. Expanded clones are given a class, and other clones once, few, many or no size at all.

TGTGCCAACCTTCCCGGACAGGGGAATGGAGAGCAGTACTTC,CANLPGQGNGEQYF,NA,TRBV6-1,TRBD1,TRBJ2-7
TGTGCCAGCAGGGCCAGGGGGGCTGGCACTGAAGCTTTCTTT,CASRARGAGTEAFF,few,TRBV28,TRBD1,TRBJ1-1
TGCGCCAGCAGCTTGGCGGGGGGGGATGGCTACACCTTC,CASSLAGGDGYTF,NA,TRBV5-1,NA,TRBJ1-2
TGTGCCAGCAGTTACCAAGGGACAGGTCTGAACACTGAAGCTTTCTTT,CASSYQGTGLNTEAFF,NA,TRBV6-5,TRBD1,TRBJ1-1
TGTGCCACCAGCAGAGTCGGAGCGGGAGTGGCGGATACGCAGTATTTT,CATSRVGAGVADTQYF,NA,TRBV15,TRBD2,TRBJ2-3
TGTGCCAGCAGCTTTAGGGACAGGGCAATGGGGGGCTACACCTTC,CASSFRDRAMGGYTF,NA,TRBV5-6,TRBD1,TRBJ1-2
TGTGCCAGCAGCACCGACGGGGAGGGGAACTTCTACGAGCAGTACTTC,CASSTDGEGNFYEQYF,once,TRBV5-6,TRBD2,TRBJ2-7
TGTGCCAGCAGTCCCTCCGACAGGGAGAATCAGCCCCAGCATTTT,CASSPSDRENQPQHF,NA,TRBV28,TRBD1,TRBJ1-5
TGTGCCAGCAGCGGGCAGACAGGGATCGGCAATCAGCCCCAGCATTTT,CASSGQTGIGNQPQHF,NA,TRBV7-9,TRBD1,TRBJ1-5
TGCGCCAGCAACAAGTTGGGAGGGCGAACTGAAGCTTTCTTT,CASNKLGGRTEAFF,few,TRBV5-1,NA,TRBJ1-1